The sequence of this T cell receptor beta chain was determined in a study of STAT3 mutations in large granular lymphocyte leukemia. Study information: Roughly half of the longitudinally sequenced T-LGLL patients carried detectable canonical activating STAT3 mutations. Immunosuppressive therapy was given to more than half of T-LGLL patients. Study-wide points: After therapy, about 35% of the 18 patients switched clonotypes, all new clones STAT3 wild type. Every T-cell large granular lymphocyte leukemia patient had at least one immunodominant TCR beta clonotype. Differing intervals and regimens complicate linking therapy response to clone burden.

CDR1 is MNHEY, CDR2 SMNVEV, per germline (reference sequence). V shed 4 bases and J 1 base; nucleotides not matched to a gene: 1. This CDR3 is 15 amino acids long. TCRdb keeps only in-frame clones here, not all; method: immunoSEQ multiplex PCR. This sample has some 30,000 clones, with about 74% found just once. Comment on this clone: What it binds is unknown.

Sequencing input: peripheral blood mononuclear cells. The source of this sequence is a woman in her 50s with T-cell large granular lymphocyte leukemia. Some clones in this sample may be carry-over from other donors' samples. The genes are TRBV27 and TRBJ2-1; 10 bases line up with TRBD1. The CDR3 protein is CASSSDRGSYNEQFF. The CDR3, as DNA: TGTGCCAGCAGTTCGGACAGGGGGTCCTACAATGAGCAGTTCTTC.